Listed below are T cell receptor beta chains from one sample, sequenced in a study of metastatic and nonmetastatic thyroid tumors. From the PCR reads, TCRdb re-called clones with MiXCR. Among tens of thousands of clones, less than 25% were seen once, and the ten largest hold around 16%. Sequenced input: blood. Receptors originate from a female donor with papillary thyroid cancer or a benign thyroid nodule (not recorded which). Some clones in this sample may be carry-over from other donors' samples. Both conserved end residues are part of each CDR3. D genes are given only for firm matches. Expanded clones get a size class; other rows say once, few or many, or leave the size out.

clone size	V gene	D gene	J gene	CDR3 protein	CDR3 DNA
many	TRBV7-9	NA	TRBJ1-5	CASSPKTGENQPQHF	TGTGCCAGCAGCCCGAAGACAGGAGAAAATCAGCCCCAGCATTTT
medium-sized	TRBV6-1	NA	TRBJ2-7	CASSVSSYEQYF	TGTGCCAGCAGTGTAAGCTCCTACGAGCAGTACTTC
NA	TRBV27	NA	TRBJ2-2	CASSQLAGTGELFF	TGTGCCAGCAGCCAATTGGCAGGGACCGGGGAGCTGTTTTTT
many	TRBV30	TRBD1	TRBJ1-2	CAWSPWGQGSNGYTF	TGTGCCTGGAGTCCCTGGGGACAGGGGTCTAATGGCTACACCTTC
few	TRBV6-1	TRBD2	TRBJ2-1	CASRRVAGGQGNEQFF	TGTGCCAGCAGGAGAGTAGCGGGAGGGCAAGGGAATGAGCAGTTCTTC
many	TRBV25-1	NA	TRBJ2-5	CASSGWGQETQYF	TGTGCCAGCTCAGGTTGGGGACAAGAGACCCAGTACTTC
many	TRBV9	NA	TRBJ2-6	CASSAPLAGWSGANVLTF	TGTGCCAGCAGCGCCCCTTTGGCGGGGTGGTCTGGGGCCAACGTCCTGACTTTC
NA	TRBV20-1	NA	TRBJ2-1	CSADPGLRVHREQFF	TGCAGTGCCGACCCGGGACTTCGGGTTCATCGAGAGCAGTTCTTC
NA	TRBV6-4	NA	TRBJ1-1	CASMVANTEAFF	TGTGCCAGCATGGTTGCTAACACTGAAGCTTTCTTT
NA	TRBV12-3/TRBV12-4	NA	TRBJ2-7	CASSLAHPRDTVYF	TGTGCCAGCAGTTTAGCCCACCCCCGGGACACTGTTTACTTC
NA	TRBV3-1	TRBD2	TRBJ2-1	CARKGLADSNEQFF	TGTGCCAGAAAGGGACTAGCAGACTCAAATGAGCAGTTCTTC
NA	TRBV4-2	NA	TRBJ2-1	CASSPPGRGDNEQFF	TGTGCCAGCAGCCCGCCTGGCAGGGGAGACAATGAGCAGTTCTTC
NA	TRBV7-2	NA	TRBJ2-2	CASSPDSVNTGELFF	TGTGCCAGCAGCCCGGACAGCGTGAACACCGGGGAGCTGTTTTTT
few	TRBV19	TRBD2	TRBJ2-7	CASSAQTSGVYEQYF	TGTGCCAGTAGTGCCCAGACTAGCGGCGTCTACGAGCAGTACTTC
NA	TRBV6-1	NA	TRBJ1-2	CASSESIEGSGGLSF	TGTGCCAGCAGTGAAAGTATAGAAGGGTCGGGTGGCTTGTCCTTC